This T cell receptor (beta chain) comes out of a study of shared clonotypes between healthy human individuals. Using immunoSEQ multiplex PCR, the repertoire was profiled, and TCRdb retains in-frame clones only, with some absent. The sample lists under 1,100,000 clones, more than 65% occurring once. In its sample, this clone was seen once. Looked up from germline, CDR1 is MNHEY and CDR2 is SVGAGI. The CDR3 length is 14 residues. J gave up 3 bases and V 6 bases, and 5 bases lay outside the gene matches. V gene TRBV6-5 combines with J gene TRBJ2-1; 7 bases line up with TRBD1. The receptor was derived from a man aged 18 to 30 in good health. Sequencing input: memory CD4+ T cells sorted from blood. Subset given: CD45RA-negative fraction. CDR3 coding DNA: TGTGCCAGCAGCAGGGGACAGAACTACAATGAGCAGTTCTTC. This sequence encodes CASSRGQNYNEQFF.